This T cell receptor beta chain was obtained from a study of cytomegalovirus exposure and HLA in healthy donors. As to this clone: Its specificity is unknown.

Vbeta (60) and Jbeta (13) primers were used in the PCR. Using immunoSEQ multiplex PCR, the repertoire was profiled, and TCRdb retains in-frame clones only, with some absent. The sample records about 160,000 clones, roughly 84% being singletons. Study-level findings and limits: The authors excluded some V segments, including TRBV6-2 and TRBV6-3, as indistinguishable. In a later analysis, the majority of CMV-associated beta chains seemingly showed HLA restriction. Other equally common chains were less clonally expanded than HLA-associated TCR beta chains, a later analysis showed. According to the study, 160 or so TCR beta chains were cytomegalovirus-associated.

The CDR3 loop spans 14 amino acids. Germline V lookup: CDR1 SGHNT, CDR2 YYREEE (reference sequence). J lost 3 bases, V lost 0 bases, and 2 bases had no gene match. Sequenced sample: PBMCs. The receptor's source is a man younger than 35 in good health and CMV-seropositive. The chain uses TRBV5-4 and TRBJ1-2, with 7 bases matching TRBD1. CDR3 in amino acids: CASSLGDRDYGYTF. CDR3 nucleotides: TGTGCCAGCAGCTTGGGGGACAGAGACTATGGCTACACCTTC.